This is a list of T cell receptor beta chains from one sample in a study of blood T cell repertoires in COVID-19. The repertoire was sequenced with immunoSEQ multiplex PCR; TCRdb's copy has only in-frame clones and lacks some. In the table there are fewer than 150,000 clones, 86% of which are singletons. Sequencing was carried out using peripheral blood. These receptors all stem from a woman between 45 and 60 years old who had recovered from COVID-19. Both conserved end residues are part of each CDR3. A D gene is named only where the DNA matches it firmly. Expanded clones get a size class; other rows say once, few or many, or leave the size out.

TRBD2 | TRBJ2-1 | TRBV24-1 | . | TGTGCCACCAGTGACCGTACTAGCGGGAGCTCCTACAATGAGCAGTTCTTC | CATSDRTSGSSYNEQFF
TRBD2 | TRBJ2-1 | TRBV5-1 | . | TGCGCCAGCAGCTTTTGGAGCGGGAGCCCATCCCGTGAGCAGTTCTTC | CASSFWSGSPSREQFF
TRBD1 | TRBJ1-4 | TRBV27 | . | TGTGCCAGCAGCCCGCGGACAGGGGGCTTCCGTGAAAAACTGTTTTTT | CASSPRTGGFREKLFF
. | TRBJ1-1 | TRBV21-1 | . | TGTGCCAGCAGCCTGAAGGCAGGGGGTGATGCTGAAGCTTTCTTT | CASSLKAGGDAEAFF
. | TRBJ1-2 | TRBV6-2/TRBV6-3 | . | TGTGCCAGCAGTGCGGTGGACAGAGCCACCTTC | CASSAVDRATF
. | TRBJ2-5 | TRBV12-3/TRBV12-4 | . | TGTGCCAGCAGTCCCTGGACAGAAGAGACCCAGTACTTC | CASSPWTEETQYF
TRBD2 | TRBJ2-1 | TRBV6-5 | . | TGTGCCAGCAGCCCCCCGGGACTAGTAGGCGAGCAGTTCTTC | CASSPPGLVGEQFF
TRBD1 | TRBJ1-5 | TRBV6-6 | . | TGTGCCAGCTCCCCTATGACAGGGCCCAATCAGCCCCAGCATTTT | CASSPMTGPNQPQHF
. | TRBJ1-5 | TRBV30 | . | TGTGCCTGGAGTCCAGACTTGTATCAGCCCCAGCATTTT | CAWSPDLYQPQHF
. | TRBJ1-6 | TRBV4-1 | . | TGCGCCAGCAGCCACGCCTCAGGGAAGATGGTTGGATCACCCCTCCACTTT | CASSHASGKMVGSPLHF
TRBD1 | TRBJ2-1 | TRBV4-1 | . | TGCGCCAGCAGCCAAACCGGGACAGGGGCGGTCAATGAGCAGTTCTTC | CASSQTGTGAVNEQFF
. | TRBJ1-4 | TRBV18 | . | TGTGCCAGCTCACGACCCCTGTCAGGCGCAAGACGCGCAACTAATGAAAAACTGTTTTTT | CASSRPLSGARRATNEKLFF
. | TRBJ2-3 | TRBV3-1/TRBV3-2 | . | TGTGCCAGCAGAGGGGCAGATACGCAGTATTTT | CASRGADTQYF
TRBD2 | TRBJ2-1 | TRBV6-2/TRBV6-3 | . | TGTGCCAGCAGTGTAGCGGGAGGTTATAATGAGCAGTTCTTC | CASSVAGGYNEQFF
. | TRBJ1-6 | TRBV9 | once | TGTGCCAGCAGCGTATCAGGGCTCAATTCACCCCTCCACTTT | CASSVSGLNSPLHF
. | TRBJ2-1 | TRBV7-9 | . | TGTGCCAGCAGCCTGAGCGGTCAGCCCTACAATGAGCAGTTCTTC | CASSLSGQPYNEQFF
. | TRBJ2-6 | TRBV7-6 | . | TGTGCCAGCAGCCCCCGTTACAGGGACGGGGCCAACGTCCTGACTTTC | CASSPRYRDGANVLTF
. | TRBJ1-5 | TRBV6-5 | . | TGTGCCAGCAGAGATAAACAGGGACAGCCCCAGCATTTT | CASRDKQGQPQHF
. | TRBJ2-3 | TRBV3-1/TRBV3-2 | . | TGTGCCAGCAGCCCTCTCGGAGCACAGGGAATCACAGATACGCAGTATTTT | CASSPLGAQGITDTQYF
. | TRBJ2-3 | TRBV28 | . | TGTGCCAGCAGCCCCGGCGGAGATACGCAGTATTTT | CASSPGGDTQYF
. | TRBJ2-2 | TRBV2 | . | TGTGCCAGCAGTGCACGACGGGAGTCCGGGGAGCTGTTTTTT | CASSARRESGELFF
. | TRBJ1-5 | TRBV19 | . | TGTGCCAGTAGTATAGATCTATGGGCGAGCAAGATTAGCAATCAGCCCCAGCATTTT | CASSIDLWASKISNQPQHF
. | TRBJ2-2 | TRBV7-9 | many | TGTGCCAGCACTCATCGGCAGGATAGGAACACCGGGGAGCTGTTTTTT | CASTHRQDRNTGELFF
. | TRBJ2-7 | TRBV7-9 | . | TGTGCCAGCAGCCCCTCGGGGTCCTCCTACGAGCAGTACTTC | CASSPSGSSYEQYF
. | TRBJ1-2 | TRBV7-2 | . | TGTGCCAGCAGCTTATTTCGGAACCCCCAGGGTGGCTACACCTTC | CASSLFRNPQGGYTF
TRBD1 | TRBJ1-5 | TRBV7-6 | . | TGTGCCAGCAGCCTAATTGATACAGGGGCCCAGCCCCAGCATTTT | CASSLIDTGAQPQHF
. | TRBJ1-2 | TRBV18 | . | TGTGCCAGCTCACCAGGGAGGGAGGATGGCTACACCTTC | CASSPGREDGYTF